This T cell receptor (beta chain) is drawn from a study of CD8+ T cells in alopecia areata. On the study more broadly: Each day, treated patients took oral tofacitinib twice, at 5 to 10 mg per dose.

Concerning this clone: The antigen remains undetermined.

Broader study findings: Mice showed TCR sharing more clearly than patients did, possibly owing to HLA.

V dropped 4 bases and J dropped 0 bases, with 10 bases sitting between them. Germline CDR1 reads SGHRS; CDR2 reads YFSETQ. The CDR3 spans 14 residues. This sample's treatment: oral pan-JAK inhibitor, 5-10 mg twice daily. In each case, RNA was isolated and then reverse transcribed into cDNA as the sequencing template. Some clones are missing from TCRdb's copy, which holds only in-frame ones; the method was immunoSEQ multiplex PCR. The data show about 200,000 clones, 58% seen once. The chain employs TRBV5-1 and TRBJ1-1; no clear D. This material consisted of CD4+ T cells sorted from blood, taken at week 24, from a patient treated with tofacitinib. This clonotype originated in a human donor with alopecia areata. The CDR3 loop reads CASSPDGLNTEAFF. The CDR3 DNA follows: TGCGCCAGCAGCCCGGACGGATTGAACACTGAAGCTTTCTTT.